The TCR beta chain under discussion was sequenced for a study of T-cell reconstitution after alpha-beta-depleted transplantation in children. Findings and limits, study-wide: It was reported that alpha-beta T cells came from several hundred expanded graft clones (about two months after transplant). By one year post-transplant, T-cell counts and diversity largely arose from T cells that were newly produced.

Unique molecular identifiers were incorporated into the prepared TCRbeta library. A single record per CDR3 protein comes from TCRdb applying MiXCR to the PCR reads. The data show approximately 70,000 distinct CDR3 sequences, approximately 5% seen once. This clonotype was counted at least ten times. The antigen remains undetermined. The CDR3 consists of 13 residues. Deletions cut 5 bases from V and 7 bases from J, with 11 bases between. From germline, CDR1 is MNHNY and CDR2 SVGAGI (reference sequence). This sample comprised PBMCs, mostly from graft donor cells, obtained 180 days after TCRalphabeta/CD19-depleted stem cell transplant. The chain couples TRBV6-6 to TRBJ1-4, with D possibly being TRBD1 (6 bases). The sequence was obtained from a boy less than two years old who had a stem cell transplant for acute myeloid leukemia, so the T cells may come from the graft donor. CDR3 region: CASSHGQPEKLFF. Written as DNA, the CDR3 is TGTGCCAGCAGTCACGGACAGCCTGAAAAACTGTTTTTT.